This paragraph covers one T cell receptor beta chain sequence. No antigen is known for it. The length of the CDR3 is 13 residues. Losses at the gene ends were 10 bases for V and 6 bases for J; bases not matched to a gene: 9. Per the germline V gene, CDR1 is ENHRY and CDR2 is SYGVKD. The source of the sample is a study of beta chain features in type 1 diabetes. Regarding the study as a whole: Compared to healthy donors, patients appeared to have naive, central memory and Treg TCRB repertoires that were more alike.

The entirety of the isolated RNA underwent reverse transcription, so expressed TCRB transcripts were sequenced. TCRdb keeps only in-frame clones here, not all; method: immunoSEQ multiplex PCR. This sample carries some 60,000 clones, roughly three fifths of them seen once, and the ten largest clones take 2.2%. Purity of each sorted population was above 95%. This chain joins TRBV10-3 and TRBJ1-2, with 9 bases identical to TRBD1. Sequencing was performed on Tregs from blood. The source is a woman under 30 in good health. CDR3 sequence: CATSGQGLDGYTF. DNA of the CDR3: TGTGCCACCTCTGGACAGGGGCTAGATGGCTACACCTTC.